The T cell receptor beta chain under discussion was sequenced for a study of T cell responses to AZD1222 COVID-19 vaccine. Notes on the study in general: Samples come after the peak T cell response, not at day 14. Unmutated variant regions are reportedly the target of nearly half of TCRs that are spike-specific. Across spike, vaccine-associated CD4 TCRs were found, dominant at 160-218 and 743-854. Most donors were white British, females outnumbered males, and clonal diversity was possibly underestimated.

Points on this clone: Its antigen is unknown.

CDR1 is SGHRS, CDR2 YFSETQ, per germline. The V end was cut by 1 base, the J end by 0 bases, with 4 bases between. The length of the CDR3 is 13 residues. Sequencing used immunoSEQ multiplex PCR; TCRdb keeps in-frame clones, though not all of them. The profile shows 52,000 or so clones, around 83% of them singletons. The receptor's source is an adult in good health. Sample: peripheral blood, taken on day 0 of MenACWY control vaccination. The chain combines TRBV5-1 with TRBJ1-1; D unresolved. CDR3 loop: CASSLTVNTEAFF. Written as DNA, the CDR3 is TGCGCCAGCAGCTTGACAGTGAACACTGAAGCTTTCTTT.